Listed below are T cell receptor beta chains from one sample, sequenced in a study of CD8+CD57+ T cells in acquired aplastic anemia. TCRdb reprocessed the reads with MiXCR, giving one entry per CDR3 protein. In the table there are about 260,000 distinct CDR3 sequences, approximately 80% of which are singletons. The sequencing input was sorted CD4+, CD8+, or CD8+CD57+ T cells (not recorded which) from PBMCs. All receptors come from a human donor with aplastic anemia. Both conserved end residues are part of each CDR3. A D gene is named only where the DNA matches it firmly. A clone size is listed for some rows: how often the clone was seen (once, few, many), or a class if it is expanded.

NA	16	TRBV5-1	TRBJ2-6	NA	CASSPAGATEANVLTF	TGCGCCAGCAGCCCCGCCGGAGCAACAGAGGCCAACGTCCTGACTTTC
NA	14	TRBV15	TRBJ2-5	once	CATSRGGDHGTQYF	TGTGCCACCAGCAGAGGGGGAGACCACGGTACCCAGTACTTC
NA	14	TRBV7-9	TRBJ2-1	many	CASSPQGRDNEQFF	TGTGCCAGCAGCCCACAGGGTAGGGACAATGAGCAGTTCTTC
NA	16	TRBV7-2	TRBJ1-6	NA	CASSADSATYCSPLHF	TGTGCCAGCAGCGCCGACAGCGCCACCTATTGTAGTCCCCTCCACTTT
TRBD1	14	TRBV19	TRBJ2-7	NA	CASSFSGTAYEQYF	TGTGCCAGTAGTTTCTCCGGGACAGCCTACGAGCAGTACTTC
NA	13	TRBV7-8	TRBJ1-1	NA	CASSLDGSPEAHF	TGTGCCAGCAGCTTAGACGGGAGTCCCGAAGCTCACTTT
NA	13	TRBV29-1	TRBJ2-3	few	CSVVAGGVDTQYF	TGCAGCGTTGTGGCGGGCGGGGTGGATACGCAGTATTTT
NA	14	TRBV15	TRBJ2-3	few	CASSGRGLADAQYF	TGTGCCAGCAGCGGCCGGGGCCTAGCCGACGCGCAGTACTTT
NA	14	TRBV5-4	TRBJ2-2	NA	CASSFEEDTGELFF	TGTGCCAGCAGCTTTGAGGAGGACACCGGGGAGCTGTTTTTT
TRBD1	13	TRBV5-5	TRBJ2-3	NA	CASSLTGVDTQYF	TGTGCCAGCAGCTTGACAGGGGTAGATACGCAGTATTTT
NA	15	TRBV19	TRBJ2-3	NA	CASSGEGTSTNEQYF	TGTGCCAGTAGTGGGGAAGGGACATCTACAAATGAGCAGTATTTT
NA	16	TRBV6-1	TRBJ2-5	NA	CASSVGGQGVTETQHF	TGTGCCAGCAGCGTAGGCGGGCAGGGAGTGACTGAGACCCAGCACTTC
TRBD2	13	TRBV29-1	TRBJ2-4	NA	CSVRGLATNIQYF	TGCAGCGTCAGGGGACTAGCGACAAACATTCAGTACTTC
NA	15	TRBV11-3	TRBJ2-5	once	CASSLYLTWGETQYF	TGTGCCAGCAGCCTATATCTGACATGGGGAGAGACCCAGTACTTC
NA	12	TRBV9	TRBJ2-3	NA	CACRGGSDTQYF	TGCGCCTGCAGGGGAGGGTCAGATACGCAGTATTTT
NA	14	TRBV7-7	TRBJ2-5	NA	CASSRTAQRDTGEF	TGTGCCAGCAGCAGGACAGCTCAAAGGGACACCGGGGAGTTC
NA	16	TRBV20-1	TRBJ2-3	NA	CSAKLLRSHSTDTQYF	TGCAGTGCTAAATTACTTCGAAGCCATAGCACAGATACGCAGTATTTT
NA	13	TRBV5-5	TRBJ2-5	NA	CASSPRDTETQYF	TGTGCCAGCAGCCCCCGGGACACAGAGACCCAGTACTTC
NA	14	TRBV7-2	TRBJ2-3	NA	CASSLERGGHTYGF	TGTGCCAGCAGCTTGGAGAGGGGCGGGCATACATATGGTTTT
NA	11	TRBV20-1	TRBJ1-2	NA	CSARVGVGYTF	TGCAGTGCTAGAGTGGGGGTTGGCTACACCTTC
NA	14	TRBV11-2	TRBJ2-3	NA	CASSPGPTPDTQYF	TGTGCCAGCAGCCCGGGACCTACACCCGATACGCAGTATTTT
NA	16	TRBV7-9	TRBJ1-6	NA	CASSFEESGWSAPLHF	TGTGCCAGCAGCTTTGAGGAGAGCGGCTGGAGCGCACCCCTCCACTTT
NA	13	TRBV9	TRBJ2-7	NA	CASSETPALEQYF	TGTGCCAGCAGCGAGACACCAGCACTGGAGCAGTACTTC
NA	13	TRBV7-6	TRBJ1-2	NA	CASSFGHIDRYNF	TGTGCCAGCAGCTTTGGACACATAGATAGGTACAATTTC
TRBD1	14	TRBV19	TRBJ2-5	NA	CASSIGQGGETQYF	TGTGCCAGTAGTATAGGACAGGGCGGGGAGACCCAGTACTTC
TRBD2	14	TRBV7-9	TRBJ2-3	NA	CASSTAGDHGYTFF	TGTGCCAGCAGCACTGCGGGAGATCATGGCTACACCTTCTTT
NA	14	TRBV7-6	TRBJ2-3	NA	CASSLADDTGSYDF	TGTGCCAGCAGCTTAGCTGACGACACGGGCTCCTACGATTTT
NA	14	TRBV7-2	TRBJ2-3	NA	CASLDRGGGVYGYF	TGTGCCAGCCTTGATCGGGGAGGGGGCGTCTATGGCTACTTT
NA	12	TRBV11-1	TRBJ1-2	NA	CASSAGGRGYTF	TGTGCCAGCAGTGCTGGGGGGCGCGGCTACACCTTC
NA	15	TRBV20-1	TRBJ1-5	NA	CSARAAQGRDQPQHF	TGCAGTGCTAGAGCTGCTCAGGGGAGGGATCAGCCCCAGCATTTT
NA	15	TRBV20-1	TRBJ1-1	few	CSAMGHPGIYTEAFF	TGCAGTGCCATGGGACACCCAGGGATCTACACTGAAGCTTTCTTT
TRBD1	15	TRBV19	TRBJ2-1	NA	CASSMHGTGRMEQFF	TGTGCCAGTAGTATGCATGGGACAGGGCGTATGGAGCAGTTCTTC
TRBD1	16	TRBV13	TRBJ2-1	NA	CASSLRDRGLNYEQFF	TGTGCCAGCAGCTTACGGGACAGGGGCTTGAACTATGAGCAGTTCTTC
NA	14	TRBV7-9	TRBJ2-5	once	CASSAGREPQYFGF	NA
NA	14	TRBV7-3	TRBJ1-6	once	CASSFRGGNATLHF	TGTGCCAGCAGCTTCCGGGGCGGTAACGCTACCCTGCATTTT
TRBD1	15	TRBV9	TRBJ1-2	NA	CASSVAGGGDYGYTF	TGTGCCAGCAGCGTAGCAGGGGGCGGCGACTATGGCTACACCTTC
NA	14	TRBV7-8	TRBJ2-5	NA	CASSTEPDEAAQYF	TGTGCCAGCAGCACTGAGCCAGACGAGGCAGCCCAGTACTTC
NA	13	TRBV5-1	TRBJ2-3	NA	CASSLDRAGLQYF	TGCGCCAGCAGCTTGGATCGCGCGGGGCTGCAGTATTTT
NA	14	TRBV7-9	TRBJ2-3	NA	CASSLAQLTAGELF	TGTGCCAGCAGCTTAGCGCAATTGACCGCCGGGGAGCTGTTT
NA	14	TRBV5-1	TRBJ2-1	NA	CASSVGVYKNEQFF	TGCGCCAGCAGCGTTGGTGTCTATAAGAATGAGCAGTTCTTC
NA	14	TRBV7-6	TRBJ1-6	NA	CASSLKGHNQPLHF	TGTGCCAGCAGCTTAAAGGGACACAATCAGCCCCTCCACTTT
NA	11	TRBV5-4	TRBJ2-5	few	CASCGQETQYF	TGTGCCAGCTGCGGCCAAGAGACCCAGTACTTC
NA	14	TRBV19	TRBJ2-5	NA	CASRAGNYQETQYF	TGTGCCAGTAGGGCGGGGAATTACCAAGAGACCCAGTACTTC
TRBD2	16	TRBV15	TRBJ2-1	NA	CASSRQRRGGSDEQFF	TGTGCCAGCAGCAGACAAAGACGCGGGGGGAGCGATGAGCAGTTCTTC
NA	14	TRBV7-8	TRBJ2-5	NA	CASSFGPGGTTLYF	TGTGCCAGCAGCTTTGGTCCAGGCGGGACAACCCTGTACTTC
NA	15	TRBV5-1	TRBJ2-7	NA	CASSSLTGQSYEQYF	TGCGCCAGCAGCTCGTTAACAGGGCAATCCTACGAGCAGTACTTC
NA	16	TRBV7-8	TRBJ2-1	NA	CASSMQSCGELYVQFF	TGTGCCAGCAGCATGCAGAGCTGCGGGGAGCTGTATGTTCAGTTCTTC
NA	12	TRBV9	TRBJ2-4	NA	CASGGGGNMQYF	TGTGCCAGCGGCGGAGGGGGGAACATGCAGTACTTC
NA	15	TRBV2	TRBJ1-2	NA	CASRGEGTPKDGYTF	TGTGCCAGCAGGGGAGAAGGCACCCCGAAGGATGGCTACACCTTC